The 9 T cell receptor beta chains below come from one sample, sequenced in a study of T-cell memory formation after mild COVID-19. TCRdb itself ran the 5' RACE reads through MiXCR, one entry per CDR3 protein. This table has roughly 52,000 distinct CDR3 sequences, 9.5% appearing once. Sample: PBMCs or a T cell subset sorted from them (not recorded which). These receptors were collected from a man younger than 35 who had mild COVID-19 (a few samples of this study predate the infection). Cell type and time point are not known.

A few counts support this clonotype. The chain recombines TRBV6-5 with TRBJ1-3; TRBD1 aligns across 7 bases. CDR1 and CDR2 (germline): MNHEY, SVGAGI. This CDR3 is 15 amino acids long. After removal of 5 bases from V and 4 bases from J, the junction contained 8 bases not matched to a gene. The CDR3, as DNA: TGTGCCAGCAGTCAGGACAGGATGGGAGGAAACACCATATATTTT. Translated: CASSQDRMGGNTIYF.

The V gene is TRBV30, the J gene TRBJ2-1; no reliable D call. Trimming removed 0 bases at V and 9 bases at J, with 9 bases between. Germline V CDR1 and CDR2: GTSNPN, SVGIG (reference sequence). The CDR3 length is 12 residues. DNA of the CDR3: TGTGCCTGGAGTGTAAGCCCGGCTGAGCAGTTCTTC. It codes for CAWSVSPAEQFF.

The chain has TRBV10-3 and TRBJ1-2; TRBD1 agrees at 7 bases. The CDR3 is 11 residues long. V gave up 10 bases and J gave up 6 bases; unmatched junction bases: 5. Germline V gives CDR1 ENHRY, CDR2 SYGVKD. CDR3 protein: CATQGIDGYTF. For the CDR3, the DNA is TGTGCCACACAGGGGATCGATGGCTACACCTTC.

The chain is built from TRBV15 and TRBJ2-3; D unresolved. V gave up 4 bases and J gave up 2 bases, with 16 bases separating them. This CDR3 contains 16 residues. Germline V gene sequence: CDR1 LNHNV, CDR2 YYDKDF (reference sequence). CDR3 bases: TGTGCCACCAGCACGGCGCCGGTACACTACACAGATACGCAGTATTTT. It specifies CATSTAPVHYTDTQYF.

This clonotype has a handful of counts. The gene calls are TRBV5-1 and TRBJ2-7, with 8 bases fitting TRBD1. CDR3 length: 18 residues. Germline CDR1 SGHRS, CDR2 YFSETQ. V was clipped by 6 bases and J by 3 bases; unmatched bases: 20. CDR3 region: CASKDRTGISFGYYEQYV. In DNA form, the CDR3 reads TGCGCCAGCAAGGACCGGACAGGGATTTCCTTTGGGTACTACGAGCAGTACGTC.

This clonotype has more than one count but fewer than ten. This chain joins TRBV7-8 and TRBJ2-5; D uncertain. The CDR3 loop spans 16 amino acids. V was shortened by 0 bases and J by 5 bases, with 16 bases between the two germline ends. CDR1 is SGHVS, CDR2 FQNEAQ, per germline. CDR3 protein: CASSLAMRPNGETQYF. CDR3 DNA: TGTGCCAGCAGCTTAGCGATGAGACCCAATGGGGAGACCCAGTACTTC.

In its sample, this clonotype was seen many times. The chain recombines TRBV20-1 with TRBJ2-7, with 15 bases matching TRBD2. The trim removed 5 bases at V and 3 bases at J, leaving 2 bases unmatched. Germline-derived CDR1 and CDR2 are DFQATT and SNEGSKA (reference sequence). This CDR3 is built from 14 residues. The CDR3 is CSAGLAGGHYEQYF. CDR3 nucleotide sequence: TGCAGTGCTGGACTAGCGGGGGGGCACTACGAGCAGTACTTC.

In DNA form, the CDR3 reads TGTGCCAGCAGCCCTAGCCTGGGCGTGCCTCGGGGCTACACCTTC. The encoded protein is CASSPSLGVPRGYTF. The chain couples TRBV9 to TRBJ1-2; the D is unclear. The length of the CDR3 is 15 residues. Germline CDR1 SGDLS, CDR2 YYNGEE. The V gene lost 4 bases and the J gene lost 8 bases, with 21 bases spanning the gap.

The CDR3 nucleotides read TGCGCCAGCACAAACCCTAAAGAGACCCAGTACTTC. The encoded protein is CASTNPKETQYF. The V gene is TRBV5-1, the J gene TRBJ2-5, with unresolved D. Germline CDR1 and CDR2: SGHRS and YFSETQ. This CDR3 contains 12 residues. V lost 6 bases and J lost 3, with 9 bases in between.